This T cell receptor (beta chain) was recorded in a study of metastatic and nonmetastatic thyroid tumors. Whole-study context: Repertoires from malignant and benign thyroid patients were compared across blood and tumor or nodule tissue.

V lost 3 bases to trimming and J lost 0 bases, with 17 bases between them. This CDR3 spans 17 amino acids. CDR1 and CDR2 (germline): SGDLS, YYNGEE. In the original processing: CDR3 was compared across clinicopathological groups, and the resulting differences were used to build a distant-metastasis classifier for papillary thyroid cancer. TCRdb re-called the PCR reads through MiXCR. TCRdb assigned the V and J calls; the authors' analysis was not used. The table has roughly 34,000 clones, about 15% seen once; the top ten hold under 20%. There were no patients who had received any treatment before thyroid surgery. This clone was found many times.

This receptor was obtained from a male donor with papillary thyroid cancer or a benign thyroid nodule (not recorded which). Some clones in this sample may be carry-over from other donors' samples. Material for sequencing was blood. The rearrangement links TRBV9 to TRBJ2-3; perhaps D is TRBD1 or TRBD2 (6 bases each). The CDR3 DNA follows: TGTGCCAGCAGCGGCCGAGGGGGGTCGCATAGCACAGATACGCAGTATTTT. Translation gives CASSGRGGSHSTDTQYF. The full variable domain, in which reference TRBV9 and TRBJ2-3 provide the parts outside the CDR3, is DSGVTQTPKHLITATGQRVTLRCSPRSGDLSVYWYQQSLDQGLQFLIQYYNGEERAKGNILERFSAQQFPDLHSELNLSSLELGDSALYFCASSGRGGSHSTDTQYFGPGTRLTVL.